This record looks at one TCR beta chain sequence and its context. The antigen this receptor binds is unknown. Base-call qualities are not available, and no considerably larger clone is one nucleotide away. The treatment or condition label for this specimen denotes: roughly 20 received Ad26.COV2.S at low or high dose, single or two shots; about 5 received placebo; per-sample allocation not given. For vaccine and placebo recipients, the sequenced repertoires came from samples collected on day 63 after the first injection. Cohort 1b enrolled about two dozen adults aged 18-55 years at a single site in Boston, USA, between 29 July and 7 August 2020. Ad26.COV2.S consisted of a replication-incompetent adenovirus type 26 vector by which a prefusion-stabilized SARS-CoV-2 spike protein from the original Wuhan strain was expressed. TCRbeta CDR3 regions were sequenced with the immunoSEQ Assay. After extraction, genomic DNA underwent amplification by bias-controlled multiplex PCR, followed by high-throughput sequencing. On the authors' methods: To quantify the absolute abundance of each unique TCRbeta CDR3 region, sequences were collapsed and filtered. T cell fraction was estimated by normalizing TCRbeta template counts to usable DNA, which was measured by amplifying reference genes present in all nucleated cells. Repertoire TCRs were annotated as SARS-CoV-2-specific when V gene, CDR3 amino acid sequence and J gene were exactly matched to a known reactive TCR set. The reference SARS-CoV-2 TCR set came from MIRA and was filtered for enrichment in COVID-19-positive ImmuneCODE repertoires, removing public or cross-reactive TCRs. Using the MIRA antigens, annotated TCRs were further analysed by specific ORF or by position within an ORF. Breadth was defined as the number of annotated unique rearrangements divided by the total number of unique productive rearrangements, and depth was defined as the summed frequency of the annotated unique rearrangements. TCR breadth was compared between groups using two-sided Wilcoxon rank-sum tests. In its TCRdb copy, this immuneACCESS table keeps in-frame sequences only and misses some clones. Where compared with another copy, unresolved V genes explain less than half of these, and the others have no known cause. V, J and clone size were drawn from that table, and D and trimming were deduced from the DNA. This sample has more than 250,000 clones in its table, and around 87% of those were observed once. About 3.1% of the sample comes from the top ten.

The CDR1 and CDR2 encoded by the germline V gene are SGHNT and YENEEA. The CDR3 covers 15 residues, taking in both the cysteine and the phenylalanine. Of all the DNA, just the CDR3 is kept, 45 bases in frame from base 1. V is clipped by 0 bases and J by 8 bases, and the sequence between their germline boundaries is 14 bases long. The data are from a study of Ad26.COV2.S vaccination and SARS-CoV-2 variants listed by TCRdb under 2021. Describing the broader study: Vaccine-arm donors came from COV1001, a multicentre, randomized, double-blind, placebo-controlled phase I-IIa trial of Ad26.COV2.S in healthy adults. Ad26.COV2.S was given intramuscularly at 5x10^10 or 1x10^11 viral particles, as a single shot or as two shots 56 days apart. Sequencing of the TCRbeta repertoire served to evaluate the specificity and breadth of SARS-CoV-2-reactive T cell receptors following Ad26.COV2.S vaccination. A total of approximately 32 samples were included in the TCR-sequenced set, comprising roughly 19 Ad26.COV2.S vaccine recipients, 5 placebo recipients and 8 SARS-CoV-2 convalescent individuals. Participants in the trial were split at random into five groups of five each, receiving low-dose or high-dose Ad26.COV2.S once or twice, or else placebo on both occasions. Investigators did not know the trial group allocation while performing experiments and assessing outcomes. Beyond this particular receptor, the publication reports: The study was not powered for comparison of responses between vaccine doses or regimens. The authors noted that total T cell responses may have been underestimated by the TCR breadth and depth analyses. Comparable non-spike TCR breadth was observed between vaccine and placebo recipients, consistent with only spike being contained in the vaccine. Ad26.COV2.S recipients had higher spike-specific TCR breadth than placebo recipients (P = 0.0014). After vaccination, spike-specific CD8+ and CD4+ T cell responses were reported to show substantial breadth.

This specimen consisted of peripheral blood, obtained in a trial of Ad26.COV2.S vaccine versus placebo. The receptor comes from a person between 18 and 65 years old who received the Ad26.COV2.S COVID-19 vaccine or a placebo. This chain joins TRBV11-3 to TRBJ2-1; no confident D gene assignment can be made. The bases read TGTGCCAGCAGCTTAGAGGGCAGACCCCTGGATGAGCAGTTCTTC. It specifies CASSLEGRPLDEQFF.